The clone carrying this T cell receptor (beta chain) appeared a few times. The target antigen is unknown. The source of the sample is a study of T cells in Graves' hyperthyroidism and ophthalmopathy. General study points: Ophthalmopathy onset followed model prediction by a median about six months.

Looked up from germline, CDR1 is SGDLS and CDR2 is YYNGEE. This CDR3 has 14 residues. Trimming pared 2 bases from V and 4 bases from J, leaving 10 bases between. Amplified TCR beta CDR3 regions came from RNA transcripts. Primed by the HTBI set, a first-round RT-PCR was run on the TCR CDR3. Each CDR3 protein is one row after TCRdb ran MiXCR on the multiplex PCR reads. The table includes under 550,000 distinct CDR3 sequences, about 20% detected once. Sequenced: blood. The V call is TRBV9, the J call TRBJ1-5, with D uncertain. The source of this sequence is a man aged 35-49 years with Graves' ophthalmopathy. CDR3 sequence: CASSVDGVNQPQHF. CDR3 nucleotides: TGTGCCAGCAGCGTGGACGGCGTTAATCAGCCCCAGCATTTT.